This T cell receptor (beta chain) was retrieved from a study of T cell changes during pregnancy in multiple sclerosis. Some clones are missing from TCRdb's copy, which holds only in-frame ones; the method was immunoSEQ multiplex PCR. The table includes around 31,000 clones, around 91% detected once. Germline CDR1 is LNHNV and CDR2 is YYDKDF (reference sequence). Germline trimming cut 1 base from V and 5 bases from J; bases unmatched to any gene: 3. The CDR3 is made up of 15 amino acids. The chain is built from TRBV15 and TRBJ2-1; 9 nucleotides align to TRBD1. The TCR originated in a female donor in good health, enrolled as a control in a pregnancy study. This specimen consisted of CD4+ T cells from peripheral blood mononuclear cells, obtained in the third trimester of pregnancy. This chain's CDR3 is CATSRGDRGNNEQFF. The CDR3 coding sequence is TGTGCCACCAGCAGAGGAGACAGGGGGAACAATGAGCAGTTCTTC.